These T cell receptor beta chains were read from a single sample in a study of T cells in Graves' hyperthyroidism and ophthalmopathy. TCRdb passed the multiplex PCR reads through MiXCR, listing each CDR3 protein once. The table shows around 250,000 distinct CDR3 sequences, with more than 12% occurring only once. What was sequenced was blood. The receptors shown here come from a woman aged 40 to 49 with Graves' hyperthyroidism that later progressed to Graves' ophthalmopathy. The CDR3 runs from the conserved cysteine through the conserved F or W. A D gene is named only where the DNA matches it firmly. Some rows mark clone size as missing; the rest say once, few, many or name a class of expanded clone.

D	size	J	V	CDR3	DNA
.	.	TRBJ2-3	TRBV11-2	CASSLDQGGALVQYF	TGTGCCAGCAGCTTAGATCAGGGTGGGGCTCTGGTGCAGTATTTT
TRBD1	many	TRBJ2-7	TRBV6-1	CASSRGQGGEQYF	TGTGCCAGCAGCCGCGGACAGGGTGGCGAGCAGTACTTC
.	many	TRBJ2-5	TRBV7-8	CASSLIGAPGETQYF	TGTGCCAGCAGCTTAATAGGGGCCCCGGGGGAGACCCAGTACTTC
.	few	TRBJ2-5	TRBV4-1	CASSQWGGQETQYF	TGCGCCAGCAGCCAATGGGGGGGCCAAGAGACCCAGTACTTT
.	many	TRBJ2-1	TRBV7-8	CASSFERIPNNEQFF	TGTGCCAGCAGCTTCGAAAGAATCCCCAACAATGAGCAGTTCTTC
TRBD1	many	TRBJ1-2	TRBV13	CASSPRTGVHGYTF	TGTGCCAGCAGCCCCAGGACAGGGGTTCATGGCTACACCTTC
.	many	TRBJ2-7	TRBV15	CATSRDRYEQYF	TGTGCCACCAGCAGAGATAGGTACGAGCAGTACTTC
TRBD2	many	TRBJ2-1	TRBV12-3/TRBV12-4	CASRNRLAGGNNEQFF	TGTGCCAGCAGGAACCGACTAGCGGGAGGCAACAATGAGCAGTTCTTC
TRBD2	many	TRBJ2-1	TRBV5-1	CASSLTSAISSYNEQFF	TGCGCCAGCAGCTTGACTAGCGCTATCAGCTCCTACAATGAGCAGTTCTTC
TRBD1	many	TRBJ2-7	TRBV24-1	CATSDPTGGIYEQYF	TGTGCCACCAGTGACCCAACAGGGGGCATATACGAGCAGTACTTC
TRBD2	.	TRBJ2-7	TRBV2	CASTEGLAGTYEQYF	TGTGCCAGCACCGAGGGGTTAGCGGGGACCTACGAGCAGTACTTC
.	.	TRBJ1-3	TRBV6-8	CASSYSEDSGNTIYF	TGTGCCAGCAGTTACTCAGAAGACTCTGGAAACACCATATATTTT
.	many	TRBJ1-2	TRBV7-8	CASSASAGAGYGYTF	TGTGCCAGCAGCGCTTCGGCAGGCGCCGGCTATGGCTACACCTTC
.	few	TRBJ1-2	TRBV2	CASSGDGMSGYTF	TGTGCCAGCAGTGGGGACGGGATGAGCGGCTACACCTTC
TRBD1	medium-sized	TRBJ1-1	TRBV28	CASSQMTGDLNTEAFF	TGTGCCAGCAGCCAGATGACAGGGGACCTGAACACTGAAGCTTTCTTT
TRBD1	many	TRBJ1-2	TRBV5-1	CASSLGQGAYGYTF	TGCGCCAGCAGCTTGGGACAGGGGGCCTATGGCTACACCTTC
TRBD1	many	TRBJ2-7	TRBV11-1	CASKTLQGDSYEQYF	TGTGCCAGCAAAACTCTTCAGGGGGACTCCTACGAGCAGTACTTC
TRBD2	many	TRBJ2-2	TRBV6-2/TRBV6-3	CASSQLAGGSGGELFF	TGTGCCAGCAGTCAGCTAGCGGGAGGGTCTGGCGGGGAGCTGTTTTTT
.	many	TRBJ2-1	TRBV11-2	CASSFGAGHNEQFF	TGTGCCAGCAGCTTTGGGGCCGGCCACAATGAGCAGTTCTTC
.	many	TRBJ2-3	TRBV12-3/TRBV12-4	CASTAGDTSTDTQYF	TGTGCCAGCACCGCGGGGGACACCAGCACAGATACGCAGTATTTT
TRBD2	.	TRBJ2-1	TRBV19	CASSIPTSGSYEQFF	TGTGCCAGTAGTATTCCGACTAGCGGGAGCTATGAGCAGTTCTTC
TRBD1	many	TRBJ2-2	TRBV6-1	CASRTTGAQGELFF	TGTGCCAGCAGAACTACAGGGGCGCAGGGGGAGCTGTTTTTT
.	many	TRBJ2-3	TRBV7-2	CASSLVEGATQYF	TGTGCCAGCAGCTTAGTGGAAGGTGCTACGCAGTATTTT
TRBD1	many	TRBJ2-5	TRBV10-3	CAISAREGQGLQETQYF	TGTGCCATCAGCGCCCGTGAGGGACAGGGCCTCCAAGAGACCCAGTACTTC
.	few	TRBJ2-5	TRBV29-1	CSVETVQETQYF	TGCAGCGTTGAAACGGTCCAAGAGACCCAGTACTTC
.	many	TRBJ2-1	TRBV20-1	CSATREANWEQFF	TGCAGTGCGACTAGAGAAGCCAATTGGGAGCAGTTCTTC
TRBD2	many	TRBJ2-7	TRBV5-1	CASSQLAGAPYEQYF	TGCGCCAGCAGCCAACTAGCGGGGGCCCCCTACGAGCAGTACTTC
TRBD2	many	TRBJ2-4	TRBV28	CASSFYNSGRARLAKNIQYF	TGTGCCAGCAGTTTCTATAATAGCGGGAGGGCCCGGTTGGCCAAAAACATTCAGTACTTC